A selection of T cell receptor beta chains follows, all from one sample in a study of blood T cell repertoires in COVID-19. The data were produced by immunoSEQ multiplex PCR, yet TCRdb's version contains in-frame clones alone and is incomplete. The table records approximately 290,000 clones, 75% to 90% of them present only once. The sample consisted of peripheral blood. The receptors were sampled from a man younger than 45 with acute or convalescent COVID-19. CDR3s include the opening cysteine and the closing phenylalanine or tryptophan. Each record gives: D gene, clone size, V gene, J gene, CDR3 DNA, CDR3 protein. D genes are given only for firm matches. Some rows have no size entry. The others give once, few or many, or a class for an expanded clone.

>NA|once|TRBV12-2|TRBJ2-7
TGTGCAAGTCGCTTAGCGCCTCTCCTAGCGGGGGGGGACGAGCAGTACTTC
CASRLAPLLAGGDEQYF
>TRBD1|NA|TRBV19|TRBJ1-2
TGTGCCACTGGACAGGCGATCTATGGCTACACCTTC
CATGQAIYGYTF
>TRBD1|NA|TRBV27|TRBJ1-5
TGTGCCAGCAGTTTACGGACAGGGGGCCGGTATAGCAATCAGCCCCAGCATTTT
CASSLRTGGRYSNQPQHF
>TRBD2|NA|TRBV9|TRBJ2-2
TGTGCCAGCAGCGTTCCTAGCGGTAACACCGGGGAGCTGTTTTTT
CASSVPSGNTGELFF
>NA|NA|TRBV5-5|TRBJ1-6
TGTGCCAGCCGGAGGGAGGGAGGGTTAAATTCACCCCTCCACTTT
CASRREGGLNSPLHF
>TRBD1|NA|TRBV5-1|TRBJ2-4
TGCGCCAGCAGGGGTCAGGGGGCCTTAAACATTCAGTACTTC
CASRGQGALNIQYF
>TRBD1|NA|TRBV12-3/TRBV12-4|TRBJ2-1
TGTGCCAGCAGCCTGGACAGGCCCAATGAGCAGTTCTTC
CASSLDRPNEQFF
>NA|NA|TRBV5-1|TRBJ1-2
TGCGCCAGCAGCTTGGCGTTAGGGGTCCGTTATGGCTACACCTTC
CASSLALGVRYGYTF
>NA|NA|TRBV29-1|TRBJ1-1
TGCAGCGTTGTCGGGGGGTGGAACACTGAAGCTTTCTTT
CSVVGGWNTEAFF
>TRBD2|NA|TRBV7-9|TRBJ2-1
TGTGCCAGCAGCTTAAATGGGTTGGAGACTAGCGGGATCGAGCAGTTCTTC
CASSLNGLETSGIEQFF
>TRBD1|NA|TRBV24-1|TRBJ1-3
TGTGCCACCAGTGGCCCAGGGGGCAGGGGCGACGGAAACACCATATATTTT
CATSGPGGRGDGNTIYF
>NA|NA|TRBV9|TRBJ2-2
TGTGCCAGCAGCGAGTCGGGACTCAACACCGGGGAGCTGTTTTTT
CASSESGLNTGELFF
>TRBD2|NA|TRBV5-1|TRBJ2-3
TGCGCCAGCAGCTTGATAGCGGGGATGACAGATACGCAGTATTTT
CASSLIAGMTDTQYF
>NA|NA|TRBV6-5|TRBJ2-7
TGTGTCAGCAGTTTTTACAGGGCATCCTACGAGCAGTACTTC
CVSSFYRASYEQYF
>NA|once|TRBV5-5|TRBJ2-7
TGTGCCAGCAGCTTGGGACAGGTTAGCTCCTACGAGCAGTACTTC
CASSLGQVSSYEQYF
>NA|NA|TRBV7-9|TRBJ2-5
TGTGCCAGCAGCTTAGGGGTTAGCGCGGGGACCCAGTACTTC
CASSLGVSAGTQYF
>TRBD1|NA|TRBV5-1|TRBJ2-1
TGCGCCAGCAGGGGGACAGGGGATTTCTACAATGAGCAGTTCTTC
CASRGTGDFYNEQFF
>TRBD2|NA|TRBV11-1|TRBJ2-1
TGTGCCAGCAGCACCGGGACTAGGGGAAAAGTGGAGCAGTTCTTC
CASSTGTRGKVEQFF
>NA|NA|TRBV2|TRBJ1-2
TGTGCCAGCAGTGGTCAGGGAGGGGCCTTCTATGGCTACACCTTC
CASSGQGGAFYGYTF
>NA|NA|TRBV6-1|TRBJ1-5
TGTGCCAGCAGTGAATGGGCTCCCCAGCATTTT
CASSEWAPQHF
>NA|NA|TRBV10-2|TRBJ1-5
TGCGCCAGCAGATCAGTGCGAGGGAGCAATCAGCCCCAGCATTTT
CASRSVRGSNQPQHF
>TRBD1|NA|TRBV7-8|TRBJ1-4
TGTGCCAGCGCCGGGACAGGGGTTGTAAGAGAAAAACTGTTTTTT
CASAGTGVVREKLFF
>TRBD2|NA|TRBV20-1|TRBJ2-1
TGCAGTGCTTCCGGGACTAGGAAGCAGTTCTTC
CSASGTRKQFF
>TRBD1|NA|TRBV30|TRBJ2-5
TGTACCTACCCCCTCCGGGACAGAAGCCAAGAGACCCAGTACTTC
CTYPLRDRSQETQYF
>TRBD1|NA|TRBV18|TRBJ1-1
TGTGCCAGCTCACTGGGGACAGGGGCCTTGAACACTGAAGCTTTCTTT
CASSLGTGALNTEAFF
>NA|once|TRBV3-1/TRBV3-2|TRBJ2-3
TGTGCCAGCACTAAGGGGACTGGGCGTACAGATACGCAGTATTTT
CASTKGTGRTDTQYF
>NA|NA|TRBV7-2|TRBJ2-4
TGTGCCAGCAGCCCTCCCCTCGCCAAAAACATTCAGTACTTC
CASSPPLAKNIQYF
>NA|NA|TRBV3-1/TRBV3-2|TRBJ1-5
TGTGCCAGCAGCCAGTCTGGCGGGGGAGGACAGCCCCAGCATTTT
CASSQSGGGGQPQHF
>TRBD2|once|TRBV28|TRBJ2-7
TGTGCCAGCAGTTTAGGCGGGGGAGTATCCTACGAGCAGTACTTC
CASSLGGGVSYEQYF
>TRBD1|NA|TRBV6-1|TRBJ1-5
TGTGCCAGCAGTGACAGGGGGAGAGGACAACCGTATCAGCCCCAGCATTTT
CASSDRGRGQPYQPQHF
>NA|NA|TRBV7-8|TRBJ2-2
TGTGCCAGCAGCCCACGGGCGGGCGCGAACACCGGGGAGCTGTTTTTT
CASSPRAGANTGELFF
>NA|NA|TRBV5-8|TRBJ2-2
TGTGCCAGCAGCCTTATCCGGGGAAACACCGGGGAGCTGTTTTTT
CASSLIRGNTGELFF